What follows are 18 T cell receptor beta chains derived from one specimen sequenced in a study of human thymus T cells. Measured with immunoSEQ multiplex PCR; TCRdb has only the in-frame clones, and not every one. The sample carries 65,000 to 90,000 clones, about 95% recorded once. The thymus was resected at corrective cardiac surgery. The specimen sequenced was thymus tissue. Receptor source: a girl less than two years old with a congenital heart defect but otherwise immunologically healthy.

V and J are TRBV11-2 and TRBJ2-7; possibly TRBD1 or TRBD2 for D (5 bases each). The CDR3 totals 17 residues. Germline assignment: CDR1 SGHAT and CDR2 FQNNGV. The V end lost 2 bases, the J end lost 11 bases, and 28 bases lay between the germline ends. The CDR3 here is CASSLPNRGDLAPVEYF. CDR3 in DNA: TGTGCCAGCAGCTTACCCAATCGGGGCGACCTAGCCCCTGTGGAGTACTTC.

The chain joins TRBV12-5 to TRBJ2-3; TRBD2 matches 7 bases. The CDR3 is made up of 15 amino acids. Germline V CDR1 and CDR2: LGHNT, FRNRAP. Trimming at V came to 4 bases and at J to 1 base, leaving 5 bases not matched to a gene. The chain's CDR3 is CASGSGLAGTDTQYF. CDR3 coding DNA: TGTGCTAGTGGTTCTGGTCTAGCGGGCACAGATACGCAGTATTTT.

V is TRBV5-1 and J is TRBJ2-3; D gene unclear. The CDR3 has 15 amino acids. Germline lookup yields CDR1 SGHRS and CDR2 YFSETQ. The ends were cut back, 0 bases at V and 3 bases at J, with 11 bases in the middle. CDR3 in amino acids: CASSLEWLGTDTQYF. The CDR3 coding sequence is TGCGCCAGCAGCTTGGAATGGCTAGGGACAGATACGCAGTATTTT.

V usage is TRBV27 and J usage is TRBJ2-7, with D possibly being TRBD2 (5 bases). V dropped 2 bases and J dropped 2 bases, with 13 bases sitting between them. This CDR3 spans 15 amino acids. Germline V gives CDR1 MNHEY, CDR2 SMNVEV (reference sequence). The CDR3 bases are TGTGCCAGCAGTTTAAAGAACCGCGGGCCCTACGAGCAGTACTTC. Protein: CASSLKNRGPYEQYF.

This clone occurred once. V usage is TRBV2 and J usage is TRBJ1-1; D uncertain. The V gene lost 6 bases and the J gene lost 11 bases, with 19 bases spanning the gap. CDR3 size: 13 residues. Germline CDR1 reads SNHLY; CDR2 reads FYNNEI. The CDR3 reads CASRNPDHRKAFF. CDR3 in DNA: TGTGCCAGCAGGAACCCGGACCACAGAAAGGCTTTCTTT.

This clone was recorded only once. The V call is TRBV20-1, the J call TRBJ1-1; D unclear. The V gene's germline CDR1 is DFQATT and CDR2 SNEGSKA (reference sequence). CDR3 length: 10 residues. CDR3 bases: TGCAGGGCGGAGGGTTCTGAAGCTTTCTTT. Translating it yields CRAEGSEAFF.

The V gene is TRBV11-2, the J gene TRBJ2-3, with 9 bases identical to TRBD1. The germline gives CDR1 SGHAT, CDR2 FQNNGV. The CDR3 has 15 residues. Trimming took 6 bases from V and 5 from J; bases not matched to a gene: 9. The CDR3 DNA sequence: TGTGCCAGCAGGGAAGGTACAGGGGGCCTAGATACGCAGTATTTT. This gives the protein CASREGTGGLDTQYF.

This rearrangement joins TRBV30 to TRBJ2-2; D uncertain. Looked up from germline, CDR1 is GTSNPN and CDR2 is SVGIG (reference sequence). The CDR3 consists of 13 residues. Trimming removed 3 bases at V and 2 bases at J, with 7 bases between. In DNA, the CDR3 is TGTGCCTGGAGCCTCTCCAACACCGGGGAGCTGTTTTTT. This codes for CAWSLSNTGELFF.

The V and J genes are TRBV6-4 and TRBJ2-3, with 8 bases fitting TRBD2. The trim removed 2 bases at V and 3 bases at J, leaving 4 bases unmatched. This CDR3 is built from 15 residues. The germline V gene encodes CDR1 MRHNA and CDR2 SNTAGT. The CDR3 is CASSDVASGTDTQYF. DNA for the CDR3: TGTGCCAGCAGTGACGTGGCTAGCGGGACAGATACGCAGTATTTT.

The V gene is TRBV7-9, the J gene TRBJ1-1, with D uncertain. Per germline, CDR1 SEHNR and CDR2 FQNEAQ (reference sequence). This CDR3 contains 13 residues. V was cut by 6 bases and J by 1 base, with 9 bases left in between. The CDR3 sequence: CASRGIGNTEAFF. The CDR3 DNA reads TGTGCCAGCAGGGGGATAGGGAACACTGAAGCTTTCTTT.

V is TRBV11-2 and J is TRBJ2-7; no firm D call. Trimming removed 7 bases from V and 3 bases from J, with 13 bases in between. This CDR3 is built from 13 residues. CDR1 and CDR2 (germline): SGHAT, FQNNGV. The CDR3 sequence is CASTLTAVYEQYF. The CDR3 nucleotides are TGTGCCAGCACTCTGACGGCGGTCTACGAGCAGTACTTC.

The chain combines TRBV25-1 with TRBJ2-3; TRBD2 agrees at 9 bases. The V gene's germline CDR1 is MGHDK and CDR2 SYGVNS. V gave up 2 bases and J gave up 5 bases; unmatched junction bases: 8. The CDR3 spans 16 residues. CDR3 sequence: CASSEGGREGEDTQYF. CDR3 in DNA: TGTGCCAGCAGTGAAGGAGGGCGGGAGGGCGAAGATACGCAGTATTTT.

This chain connects TRBV14 to TRBJ2-3; 12 nucleotides match TRBD2. Germline assignment: CDR1 SGHDN and CDR2 FVKESK. CDR3 length: 18 amino acids. Trimming cost V 1 base and J 3 bases; bases outside gene matches: 8. The CDR3 sequence is CASSQAETSGRRTDTQYF. CDR3 coding DNA: TGTGCCAGCAGCCAAGCGGAGACTAGCGGGAGACGGACAGATACGCAGTATTTT.

The chain recombines TRBV5-1 with TRBJ1-2; D ambiguous. Trimming stripped 4 bases from V and 6 bases from J, with 13 bases between. The CDR3 is made up of 13 amino acids. Per the germline V gene, CDR1 is SGHRS and CDR2 is YFSETQ. The CDR3 nucleotides read TGCGCCAGCAGCGCTTACAGTGGCGATGGCTACACCTTC. Its translation: CASSAYSGDGYTF.

This chain uses TRBV4-1 with TRBJ1-2; D might be TRBD1 (5 bases). V was cut by 2 bases and J by 8 bases, with 27 bases left in between. The CDR3 sequence is 18 residues long. Germline V gene data show CDR1 as MGHRA and CDR2 as YSYEKL. DNA of the CDR3: TGCGCCAGCAGCCAAAGATCAATGGCGGGGTCGGGGGATAAGGGCTACACCTTC. Its translation: CASSQRSMAGSGDKGYTF.

This clone has a single count. V usage is TRBV28 and J usage is TRBJ1-2, with D hard to call. CDR3 length equals 14 residues. Looked up from germline, CDR1 is MDHEN and CDR2 is SYDVKM. Between the trimmed V and J ends, which lost 6 bases and 2 bases, there was a span of 13 bases. The CDR3 region is CASRSAGENYGYTF. The CDR3, as DNA: TGTGCCAGCAGGTCGGCGGGTGAAAACTATGGCTACACCTTC.

This chain connects TRBV28 to TRBJ1-1; TRBD1 matches at 11 bases. The length of the CDR3 is 14 residues. CDR1 and CDR2 (germline): MDHEN, SYDVKM. The V segment lost 5 bases and the J segment 10 bases; nucleotides outside the gene matches: 9. DNA for the CDR3: TGTGCCAGCAGTCCTTTCGGACAGGGGGCTCGAGCTTTCTTT. This sequence encodes CASSPFGQGARAFF.

The chain is built from TRBV9 and TRBJ2-2, with 10 bases lining up with TRBD2. Germline V lookup: CDR1 SGDLS, CDR2 YYNGEE. V dropped 3 bases and J dropped 6; count of bases not matched to a gene: 11. CDR3 length: 17 residues. CDR3 loop: CASSAGLAAGGAGELFF. CDR3 sequence (DNA): TGTGCCAGCAGCGCTGGACTAGCGGCCGGAGGAGCCGGGGAGCTGTTTTTT.